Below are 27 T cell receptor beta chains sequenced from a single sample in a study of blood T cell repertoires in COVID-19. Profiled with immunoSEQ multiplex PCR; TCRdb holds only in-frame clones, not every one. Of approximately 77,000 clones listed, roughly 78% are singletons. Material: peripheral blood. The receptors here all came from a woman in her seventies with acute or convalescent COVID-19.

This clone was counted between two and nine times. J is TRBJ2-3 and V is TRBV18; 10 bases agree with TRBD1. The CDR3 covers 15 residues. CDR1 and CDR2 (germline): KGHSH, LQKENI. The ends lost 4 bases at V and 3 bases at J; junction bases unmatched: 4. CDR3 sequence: CASSQDRGRTDTQYF. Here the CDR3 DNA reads TGTGCCAGCTCACAGGACAGGGGGAGGACAGATACGCAGTATTTT.

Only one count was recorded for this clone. The CDR3 nucleotides are TGTGCCAGCAGCGTAGAACTAGCGGGGGGCGGTAATGAGCAGTTCTTC. This codes for CASSVELAGGGNEQFF. This chain uses TRBV9 with TRBJ2-1, with 12 bases identical to TRBD2. Germline lookup yields CDR1 SGDLS and CDR2 YYNGEE. With V trimmed by 0 bases and J by 7 bases, 5 bases remained unmatched. The CDR3 contains 16 residues.

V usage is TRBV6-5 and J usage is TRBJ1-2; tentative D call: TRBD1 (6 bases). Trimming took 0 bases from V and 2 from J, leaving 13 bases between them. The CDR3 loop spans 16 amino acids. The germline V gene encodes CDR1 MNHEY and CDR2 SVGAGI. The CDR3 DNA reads TGTGCCAGCAGTTACTCTCGGGACATAGGGAACTATGGCTACACCTTC. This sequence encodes CASSYSRDIGNYGYTF.

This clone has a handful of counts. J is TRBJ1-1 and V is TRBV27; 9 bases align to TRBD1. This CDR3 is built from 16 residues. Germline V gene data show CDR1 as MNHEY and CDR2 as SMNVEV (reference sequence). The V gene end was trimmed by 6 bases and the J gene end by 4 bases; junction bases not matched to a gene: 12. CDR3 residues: CASSHLSRTGVTEAFF. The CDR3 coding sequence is TGTGCCAGCAGCCACCTTTCGAGGACAGGGGTCACTGAAGCTTTCTTT.

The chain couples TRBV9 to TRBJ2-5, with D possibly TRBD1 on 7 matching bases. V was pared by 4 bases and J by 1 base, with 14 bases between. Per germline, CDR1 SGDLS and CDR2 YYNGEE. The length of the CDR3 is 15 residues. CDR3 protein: CASSPAQGGQETQYF. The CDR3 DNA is TGTGCCAGCAGCCCAGCCCAGGGGGGCCAAGAGACCCAGTACTTC.

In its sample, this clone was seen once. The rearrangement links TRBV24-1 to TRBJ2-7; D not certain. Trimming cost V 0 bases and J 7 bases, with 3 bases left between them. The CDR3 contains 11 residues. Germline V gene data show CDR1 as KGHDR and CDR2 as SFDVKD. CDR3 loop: CATSDLVEQYF. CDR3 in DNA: TGTGCCACCAGTGATTTGGTAGAGCAGTACTTC.

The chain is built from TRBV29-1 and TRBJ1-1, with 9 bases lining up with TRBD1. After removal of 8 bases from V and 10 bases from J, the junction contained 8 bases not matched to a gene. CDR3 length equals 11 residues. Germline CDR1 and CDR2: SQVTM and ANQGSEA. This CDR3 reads CSLRTGESAFF. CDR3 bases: TGCAGCCTACGGACAGGGGAGTCAGCTTTCTTT.

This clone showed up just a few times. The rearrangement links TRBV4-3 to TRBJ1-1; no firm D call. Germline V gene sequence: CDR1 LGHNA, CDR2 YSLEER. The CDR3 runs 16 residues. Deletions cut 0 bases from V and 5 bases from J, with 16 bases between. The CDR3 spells CASSQDSDLRGTEAFF. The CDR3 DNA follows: TGCGCCAGCAGCCAAGATTCGGACCTCCGGGGAACTGAAGCTTTCTTT.

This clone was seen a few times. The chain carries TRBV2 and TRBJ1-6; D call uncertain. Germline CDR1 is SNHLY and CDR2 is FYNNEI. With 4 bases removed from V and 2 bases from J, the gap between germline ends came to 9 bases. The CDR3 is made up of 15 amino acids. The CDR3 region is CASSGNGAYNSPLHF. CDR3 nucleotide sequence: TGTGCCAGCAGTGGCAACGGAGCCTATAATTCACCCCTCCACTTT.

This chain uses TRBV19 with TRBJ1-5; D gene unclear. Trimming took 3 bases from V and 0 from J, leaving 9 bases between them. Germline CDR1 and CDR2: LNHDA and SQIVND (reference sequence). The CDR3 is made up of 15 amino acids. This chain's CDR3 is CASSIFGYSNQPQHF. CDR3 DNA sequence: TGTGCCAGTAGTATTTTCGGTTATAGCAATCAGCCCCAGCATTTT. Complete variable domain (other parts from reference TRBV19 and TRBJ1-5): DGGITQSPKYLFRKEGQNVTLSCEQNLNHDAMYWYRQDPGQGLRLIYYSQIVNDFQKGDIAEGYSVSREKKESFPLTVTSAQKNPTAFYLCASSIFGYSNQPQHFGDGTRLSIL.

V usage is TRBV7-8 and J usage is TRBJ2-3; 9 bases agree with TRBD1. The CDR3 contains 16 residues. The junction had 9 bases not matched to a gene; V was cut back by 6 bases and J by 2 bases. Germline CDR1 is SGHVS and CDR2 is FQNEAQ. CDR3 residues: CASRYSGTGTTDTQYF. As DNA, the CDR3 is TGTGCCAGCAGATATTCCGGGACAGGGACCACAGATACGCAGTATTTT.

The CDR3, as DNA: TGTGCCAGCAGCGTAGCCGGGACAGGGGTCTACGAGCAGTACTTC. Its translation is CASSVAGTGVYEQYF. The rearrangement joins TRBV9 to TRBJ2-7, with TRBD1 identical over 10 bases. The CDR3 loop spans 15 amino acids. Germline lookup yields CDR1 SGDLS and CDR2 YYNGEE. V lost 0 bases to trimming and J lost 3 bases; unmatched junction nucleotides: 3.

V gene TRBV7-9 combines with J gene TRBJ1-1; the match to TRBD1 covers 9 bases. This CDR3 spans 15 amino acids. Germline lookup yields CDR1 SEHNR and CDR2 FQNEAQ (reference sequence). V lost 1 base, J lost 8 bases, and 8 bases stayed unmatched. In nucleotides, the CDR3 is TGTGCCAGCAGCTTAGAGGGACAGGGAATGGGGGAAGCTTTCTTT. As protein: CASSLEGQGMGEAFF.

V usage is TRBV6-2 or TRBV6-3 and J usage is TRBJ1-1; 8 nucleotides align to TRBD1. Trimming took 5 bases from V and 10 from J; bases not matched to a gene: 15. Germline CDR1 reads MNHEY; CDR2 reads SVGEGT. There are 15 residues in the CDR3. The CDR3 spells CASSATGQELLGAFF. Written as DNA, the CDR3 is TGTGCCAGCAGTGCTACGGGACAGGAACTTCTTGGAGCTTTCTTT.

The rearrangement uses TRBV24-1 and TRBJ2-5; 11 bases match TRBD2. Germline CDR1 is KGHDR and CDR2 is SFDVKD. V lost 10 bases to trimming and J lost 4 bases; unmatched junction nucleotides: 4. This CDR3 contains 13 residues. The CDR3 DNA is TGTGCCACAGGACTAGCGGGTGGAGAGACCCAGTACTTC. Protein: CATGLAGGETQYF.

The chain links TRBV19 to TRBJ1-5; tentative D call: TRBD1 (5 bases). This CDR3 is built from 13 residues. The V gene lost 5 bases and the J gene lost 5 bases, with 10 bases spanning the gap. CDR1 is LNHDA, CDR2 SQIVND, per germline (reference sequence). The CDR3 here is CASSPTRDQPQHF. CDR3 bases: TGTGCCAGTAGTCCGACCAGGGATCAGCCCCAGCATTTT. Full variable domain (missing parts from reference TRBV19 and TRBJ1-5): DGGITQSPKYLFRKEGQNVTLSCEQNLNHDAMYWYRQDPGQGLRLIYYSQIVNDFQKGDIAEGYSVSREKKESFPLTVTSAQKNPTAFYLCASSPTRDQPQHFGDGTRLSIL.

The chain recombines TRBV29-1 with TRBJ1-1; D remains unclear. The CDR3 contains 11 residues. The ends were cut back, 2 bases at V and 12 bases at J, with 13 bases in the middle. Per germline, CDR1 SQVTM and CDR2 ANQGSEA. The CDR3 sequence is CSVERNKFPFF. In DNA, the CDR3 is TGCAGCGTTGAAAGAAACAAGTTCCCTTTCTTT.

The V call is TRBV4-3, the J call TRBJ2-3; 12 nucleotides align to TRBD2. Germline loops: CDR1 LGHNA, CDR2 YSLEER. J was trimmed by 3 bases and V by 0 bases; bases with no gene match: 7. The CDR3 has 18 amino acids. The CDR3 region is CASSQERLAGDPTDTQYF. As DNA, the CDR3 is TGCGCCAGCAGCCAAGAGAGACTAGCGGGGGACCCTACAGATACGCAGTATTTT.

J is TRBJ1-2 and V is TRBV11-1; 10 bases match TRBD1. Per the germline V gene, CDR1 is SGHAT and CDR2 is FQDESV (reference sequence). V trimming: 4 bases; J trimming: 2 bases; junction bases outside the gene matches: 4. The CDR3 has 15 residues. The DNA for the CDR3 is TGTGCCAGCAGCTCCGGGACAGGGGTGAACTATGGCTACACCTTC. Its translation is CASSSGTGVNYGYTF.

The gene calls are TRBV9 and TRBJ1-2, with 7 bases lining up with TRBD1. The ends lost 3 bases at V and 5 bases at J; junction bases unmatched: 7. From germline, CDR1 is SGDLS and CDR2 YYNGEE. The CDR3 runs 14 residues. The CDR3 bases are TGTGCCAGCAGCGCCTTGACAGGGACTTATGGCTACACCTTC. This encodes CASSALTGTYGYTF.

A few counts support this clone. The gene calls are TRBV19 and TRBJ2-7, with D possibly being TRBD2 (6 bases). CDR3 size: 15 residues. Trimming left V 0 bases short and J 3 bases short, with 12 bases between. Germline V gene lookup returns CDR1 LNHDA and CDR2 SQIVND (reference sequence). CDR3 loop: CASSIEGGLGYEQYF. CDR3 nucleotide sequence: TGTGCCAGTAGTATAGAGGGGGGACTCGGCTACGAGCAGTACTTC. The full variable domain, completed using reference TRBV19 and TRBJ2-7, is DGGITQSPKYLFRKEGQNVTLSCEQNLNHDAMYWYRQDPGQGLRLIYYSQIVNDFQKGDIAEGYSVSREKKESFPLTVTSAQKNPTAFYLCASSIEGGLGYEQYFGPGTRLTVT.

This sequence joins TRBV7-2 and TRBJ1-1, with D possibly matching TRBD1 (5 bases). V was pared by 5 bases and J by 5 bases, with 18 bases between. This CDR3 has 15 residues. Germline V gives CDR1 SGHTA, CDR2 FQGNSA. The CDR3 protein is CASSPRNHGGTEAFF. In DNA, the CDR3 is TGTGCCAGCAGCCCACGAAACCACGGGGGAACTGAAGCTTTCTTT.

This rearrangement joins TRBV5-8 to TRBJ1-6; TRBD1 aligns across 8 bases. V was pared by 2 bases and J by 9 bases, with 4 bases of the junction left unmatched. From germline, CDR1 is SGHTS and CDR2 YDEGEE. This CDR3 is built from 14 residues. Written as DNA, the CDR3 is TGTGCCAGCAGCTTCCAGGGGGCCCGTTCACCCCTCCACTTT. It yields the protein CASSFQGARSPLHF.

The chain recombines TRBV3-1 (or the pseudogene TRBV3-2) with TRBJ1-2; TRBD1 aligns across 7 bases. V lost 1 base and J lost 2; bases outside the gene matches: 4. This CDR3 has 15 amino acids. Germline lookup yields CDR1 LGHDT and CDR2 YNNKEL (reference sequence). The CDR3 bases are TGTGCCAGCAGCCAAGGGGCAGGGGGAAACTATGGCTACACCTTC. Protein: CASSQGAGGNYGYTF.

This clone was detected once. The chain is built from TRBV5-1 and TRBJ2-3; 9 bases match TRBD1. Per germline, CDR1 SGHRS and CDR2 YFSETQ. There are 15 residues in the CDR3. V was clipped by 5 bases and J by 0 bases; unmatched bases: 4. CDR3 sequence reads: CASSMGQGSTDTQYF. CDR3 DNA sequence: TGCGCCAGCAGTATGGGACAGGGAAGCACAGATACGCAGTATTTT.

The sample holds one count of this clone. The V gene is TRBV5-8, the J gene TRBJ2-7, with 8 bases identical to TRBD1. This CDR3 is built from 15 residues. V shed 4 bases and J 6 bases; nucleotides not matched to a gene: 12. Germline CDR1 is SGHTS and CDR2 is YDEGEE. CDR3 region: CASSRRQGIRSEQYF. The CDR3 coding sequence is TGTGCCAGCAGCCGCCGACAGGGGATCCGGAGCGAGCAGTACTTC.

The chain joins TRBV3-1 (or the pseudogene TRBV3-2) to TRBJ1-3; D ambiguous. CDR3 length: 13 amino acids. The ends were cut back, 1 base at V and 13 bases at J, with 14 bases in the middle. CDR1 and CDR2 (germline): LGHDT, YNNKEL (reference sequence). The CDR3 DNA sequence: TGTGCCAGCAGCCAAGGCGGATTGACGAGAATATATTTT. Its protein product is CASSQGGLTRIYF.